This T cell receptor (beta chain) was sequenced in a study of T-cell memory formation after mild COVID-19. 5'RACE with constant-segment primers yielded barcoded, UMI-tagged TCR alpha and TCR beta cDNA libraries. Using its own MiXCR run on the 5' RACE reads, TCRdb lists one record per CDR3 protein. The sample records about 140,000 distinct CDR3 sequences, more than 12% being singletons. The CDR3 has 14 amino acids. With 5 bases removed from V and 1 base from J, the gap between germline ends came to 11 bases. CDR1 and CDR2 from the germline V gene are LNHDA and SQIVND (reference sequence). This clonotype was recorded once.

The receptor was derived from an adult woman who had mild COVID-19 (a few samples of this study predate the infection). Cell type and time point are not known. Sample: PBMCs or a T cell subset sorted from them (not recorded which). This rearrangement joins TRBV19 to TRBJ1-1; D is unclear. This CDR3 reads CASSPGEGNTEAFF. As DNA, the CDR3 is TGTGCCAGTAGTCCTGGGGAGGGGAACACTGAAGCTTTCTTT.